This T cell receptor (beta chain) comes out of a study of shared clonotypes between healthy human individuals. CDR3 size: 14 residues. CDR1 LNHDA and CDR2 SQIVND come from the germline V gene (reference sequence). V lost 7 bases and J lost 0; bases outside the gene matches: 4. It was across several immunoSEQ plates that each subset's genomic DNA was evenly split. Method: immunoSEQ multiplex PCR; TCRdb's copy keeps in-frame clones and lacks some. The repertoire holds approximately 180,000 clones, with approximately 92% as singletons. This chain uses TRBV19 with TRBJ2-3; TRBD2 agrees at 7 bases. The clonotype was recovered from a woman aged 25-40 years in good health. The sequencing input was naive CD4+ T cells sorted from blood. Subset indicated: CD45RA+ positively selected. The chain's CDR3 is CASMPRGSTDTQYF. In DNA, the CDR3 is TGTGCCAGTATGCCGCGGGGGAGCACAGATACGCAGTATTTT.